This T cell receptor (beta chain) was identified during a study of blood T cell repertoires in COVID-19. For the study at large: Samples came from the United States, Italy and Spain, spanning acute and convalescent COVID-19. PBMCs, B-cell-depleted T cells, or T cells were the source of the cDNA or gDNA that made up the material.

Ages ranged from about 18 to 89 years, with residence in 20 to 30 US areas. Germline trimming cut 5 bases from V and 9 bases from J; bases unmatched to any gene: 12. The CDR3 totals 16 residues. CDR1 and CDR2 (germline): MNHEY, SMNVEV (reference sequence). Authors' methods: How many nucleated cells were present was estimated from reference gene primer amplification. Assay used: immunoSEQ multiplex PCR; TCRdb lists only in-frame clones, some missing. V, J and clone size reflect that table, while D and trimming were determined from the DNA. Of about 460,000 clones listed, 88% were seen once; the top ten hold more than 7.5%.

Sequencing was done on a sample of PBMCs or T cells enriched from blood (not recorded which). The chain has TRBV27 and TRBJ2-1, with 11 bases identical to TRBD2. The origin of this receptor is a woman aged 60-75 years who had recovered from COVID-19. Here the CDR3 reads CASSTYLSGGAPEQFF. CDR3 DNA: TGTGCCAGCAGTACGTACCTTAGCGGGGGGGCCCCTGAGCAGTTCTTC.